These 12 T cell receptor beta chains came from one sample sequenced in a study of blood T cell repertoires in COVID-19. Repertoires were generated with immunoSEQ multiplex PCR, while TCRdb's copy carries only in-frame clones and drops some. The sample consists of about 110,000 clones, just over 90% of them appearing once. The specimen sequenced was peripheral blood. The receptors derive from a woman aged 25 to 39 with acute or convalescent COVID-19.

This rearrangement joins TRBV7-9 to TRBJ1-2, with D possibly being TRBD1 (6 bases). V shed 5 bases and J shed 0 bases, with 10 bases lying between them. The CDR3 spans 14 residues. Germline CDR1 and CDR2: SEHNR and FQNEAQ (reference sequence). CDR3: CASSLGQTNYGYTF. DNA of the CDR3: TGTGCCAGCAGCCTTGGACAGACTAACTATGGCTACACCTTC.

This clone has only one observation. The J gene is TRBJ1-1, the V gene TRBV10-1, with TRBD1 as a possible D gene (5 bases). The CDR3 sequence is 14 residues long. The V gene's germline CDR1 is WNHNN and CDR2 SYGVQD (reference sequence). Trimming removed 3 bases at V and 5 bases at J, with 13 bases between. This chain's CDR3 is CASSESGVWTEAFF. The CDR3, as DNA: TGCGCCAGCAGTGAATCGGGGGTGTGGACTGAAGCTTTCTTT.

V is TRBV11-2 and J is TRBJ1-4, with a possible D match to TRBD1 (5 bases). The CDR3 length is 12 residues. Germline V CDR1 and CDR2: SGHAT, FQNNGV. V dropped 5 bases and J dropped 8 bases, with 9 bases sitting between them. The chain's CDR3 is CASSRPGEKLFF. The CDR3 DNA reads TGTGCCAGCAGCCGACCAGGGGAAAAACTGTTTTTT.

This chain joins TRBV7-2 and TRBJ1-2; no clear D gene. V lost 7 bases to trimming and J lost 2 bases, with 14 bases between them. The CDR3 totals 14 residues. CDR1 is SGHTA, CDR2 FQGNSA, per germline. CDR3 sequence: CASTALEWNYGYTF. CDR3 DNA: TGTGCCAGCACGGCCTTGGAGTGGAACTATGGCTACACCTTC.

This chain joins TRBV6-5 and TRBJ1-2; perhaps TRBD1 as D (5 bases). This CDR3 spans 13 amino acids. CDR1 and CDR2 (germline): MNHEY, SVGAGI. V was pared by 0 bases and J by 8 bases, with 10 bases between. For the CDR3, the DNA is TGTGCCAGCAGTTACTCAGCGGGGGTGGGCTACACCTTC. Its translation: CASSYSAGVGYTF.

The rearrangement uses TRBV19 and TRBJ2-3; D is perhaps TRBD1 (5 bases). Germline CDR1 is LNHDA and CDR2 is SQIVND (reference sequence). V was cut by 4 bases and J by 4 bases, with 12 bases left in between. The CDR3 is made up of 14 amino acids. The CDR3 protein is CASSTDLRADTQYF. CDR3 in DNA: TGTGCCAGTAGTACGGACCTCAGGGCAGATACGCAGTATTTT.

The chain employs TRBV28 and TRBJ1-5; possibly TRBD1 for D (5 bases). The CDR3 has 16 residues. The germline V and J ends were trimmed by 6 bases and 2 bases, with 17 bases remaining between them. Germline V gene lookup returns CDR1 MDHEN and CDR2 SYDVKM. CDR3 amino acids: CASSLAGGSGNQPQHF. The CDR3 region has the DNA TGTGCCAGCAGCCTTGCTGGGGGGTCGGGCAATCAGCCCCAGCATTTT.

The chain employs TRBV12-3 or TRBV12-4 and TRBJ2-1; no clear D. This CDR3 spans 12 amino acids. V lost 3 bases and J lost 9, with 9 bases in between. CDR3 protein: CASSFKTFEQFF. The CDR3 DNA reads as TGTGCCAGCAGTTTTAAGACATTTGAGCAGTTCTTC.

V gene TRBV9 combines with J gene TRBJ2-3, with 8 bases lining up with TRBD2. The J segment lost 1 base and the V segment lost 4 bases, leaving 5 bases of the junction unmatched. This CDR3 has 15 amino acids. The V gene's germline CDR1 is SGDLS and CDR2 YYNGEE. CDR3 residues: CASSPRLARTDTQYF. The CDR3 coding sequence is TGTGCCAGCAGCCCGAGACTAGCGCGCACAGATACGCAGTATTTT. Full variable domain (outside the CDR3, taken from reference TRBV9 and TRBJ2-3): DSGVTQTPKHLITATGQRVTLRCSPRSGDLSVYWYQQSLDQGLQFLIQYYNGEERAKGNILERFSAQQFPDLHSELNLSSLELGDSALYFCASSPRLARTDTQYFGPGTRLTVL.

The V and J genes are TRBV7-6 and TRBJ2-7; the match to TRBD1 covers 7 bases. This CDR3 contains 16 residues. Germline CDR1 and CDR2: SGHVS and FNYEAQ. With V trimmed by 4 bases and J by 2 bases, 11 bases remained unmatched. The CDR3, as DNA: TGTGCCAGCAGCTCGCAAGGAGTAGGGGGCACCTACGAGCAGTACTTC. Protein product: CASSSQGVGGTYEQYF.

The CDR3 bases are TGTGCCAGCAGCACGACAGGGGGGTGGGAGACCCAGTACTTC. Encoded protein: CASSTTGGWETQYF. The chain couples TRBV7-9 to TRBJ2-5; the match to TRBD1 covers 9 bases. CDR1 SEHNR and CDR2 FQNEAQ come from the germline V gene (reference sequence). Trimming removed 5 bases from V and 5 bases from J; junction bases left unmatched: 6. The CDR3 is 14 residues long.

V and J are TRBV4-3 and TRBJ1-1, with unresolved D. Germline V gene data show CDR1 as LGHNA and CDR2 as YSLEER. Between the trimmed V and J ends, which lost 1 base and 9 bases, there was a span of 15 bases. The CDR3 is 14 amino acids. In nucleotides, the CDR3 is TGCGCCAGCAGCCAAGGCGGGTTTGGGTCAAAAGCTTTCTTT. Protein product: CASSQGGFGSKAFF.